A selection of T cell receptor beta chains follows, all from one sample in a study of cytomegalovirus exposure and HLA in healthy donors. TCRdb's copy holds only in-frame clones and misses some; the assay was immunoSEQ multiplex PCR. There are some 34,000 clones in the sample, with around 4.2% held by the top ten. The sequenced material came from PBMCs. Every receptor here comes from a woman aged 40 to 50 in good health and CMV-seropositive. Each CDR3 is given with its conserved first and last residue. The order of the fields is J gene, D gene, V gene, CDR3 protein, CDR3 DNA. A D gene is named only where the DNA matches it firmly.

TRBJ2-7 TRBD1 TRBV5-1 CASRKPGQGPYEQYF TGCGCCAGCAGAAAACCGGGACAGGGTCCCTACGAGCAGTACTTC
TRBJ1-1 NA TRBV7-2 CASSLVQGNEAFF TGTGCCAGCAGCTTAGTGCAGGGGAATGAAGCTTTCTTT
TRBJ2-5 NA TRBV4-1 CASSQKGVETQYF TGCGCCAGCAGCCAGAAAGGGGTAGAGACCCAGTACTTC
TRBJ1-1 TRBD1 TRBV5-4 CASSQGQGVRSTEAFF TGTGCCAGCAGCCAGGGACAGGGGGTCCGGAGCACTGAAGCTTTCTTT
TRBJ2-7 TRBD1 TRBV6-5 CASSRTGGSSYEQYF TGTGCCAGCAGTAGGACAGGGGGCAGCTCCTACGAGCAGTACTTC
TRBJ2-7 TRBD2 TRBV4-1 CASSPLAGNLYEQYF TGCGCCAGCAGCCCGTTAGCGGGTAACCTCTACGAGCAGTACTTC
TRBJ2-2 TRBD1 TRBV19 CASSTGGEWGAVVTGELFF TGTGCCAGTAGCACAGGGGGCGAATGGGGGGCAGTTGTAACCGGGGAGCTGTTTTTT
TRBJ2-7 NA TRBV7-2 CASSFTRAYEQYF TGTGCCAGCAGCTTTACTCGGGCCTACGAGCAGTACTTC
TRBJ1-5 TRBD1 TRBV4-1 CASSQVQGAQNQPQHF TGCGCCAGCAGCCAAGTTCAGGGGGCCCAAAATCAGCCCCAGCATTTT
TRBJ2-3 NA TRBV5-6 CASSHLGGPDTQYF TGTGCCAGCAGCCATTTAGGAGGTCCAGATACGCAGTATTTT
TRBJ2-1 NA TRBV18 CASSPSGFRSYNEQFF TGTGCCAGCTCACCGAGCGGGTTTCGATCCTACAATGAGCAGTTCTTC
TRBJ2-7 NA TRBV27 CASRNQDSLSYEQYF TGTGCCAGCAGAAACCAGGACAGCCTCTCCTACGAGCAGTACTTC
TRBJ2-7 TRBD2 TRBV4-2 CASSLGRGAFYEQYF TGTGCCAGCAGTCTGGGGCGGGGGGCTTTCTACGAGCAGTACTTC
TRBJ1-1 TRBD1 TRBV29-1 CSTGTGGTEAFF TGCAGCACTGGGACAGGGGGAACTGAAGCTTTCTTT
TRBJ1-5 NA TRBV10-3 CAIKADNRERLNQPQHF TGTGCCATCAAGGCGGATAACCGGGAACGACTCAATCAGCCCCAGCATTTT
TRBJ2-1 NA TRBV9 CASSVSPGGYNEQFF TGTGCCAGCAGCGTATCCCCCGGGGGCTACAATGAGCAGTTCTTC
TRBJ2-2 TRBD1 TRBV29-1 CSVEGQGRGMPRELFF TGCAGCGTTGAAGGTCAAGGCAGGGGGATGCCTAGGGAACTGTTTTTT
TRBJ2-3 TRBD1 TRBV29-1 CSVGKGQPSNTQYF TGCAGCGTTGGAAAGGGACAGCCATCAAATACGCAGTATTTT
TRBJ1-1 NA TRBV18 CASSPGGTSRGTEAFF TGTGCCAGCTCACCAGGGGGGACCTCGAGGGGCACTGAAGCTTTCTTT
TRBJ1-2 NA TRBV6-5 CASSYSAGNYGYTF TGTGCCAGCAGTTACTCGGCCGGGAACTATGGCTACACCTTC
TRBJ2-1 TRBD2 TRBV6-5 CASSPHSGSRDEQFF TGTGCCAGCAGCCCGCATAGCGGGAGTAGGGATGAGCAGTTCTTC
TRBJ1-1 TRBD1 TRBV29-1 CSATPGQGARFLNTEAFF TGCAGCGCCACCCCGGGACAGGGGGCTCGATTTCTCAACACTGAAGCTTTCTTT
TRBJ2-6 NA TRBV30 CAWSSRFSGANVLTF TGTGCCTGGAGTAGTAGGTTCTCTGGGGCCAACGTCCTGACCTTC
TRBJ2-5 TRBD2 TRBV7-7 CASSQSGREETQYF TGTGCTAGCAGCCAGTCGGGGAGGGAAGAGACCCAGTACTTC
TRBJ1-5 NA TRBV10-2 CASSDRGVDQPQHF TGCGCCAGCAGTGACAGGGGAGTTGATCAGCCCCAGCATTTT
TRBJ1-1 NA TRBV30 CASNIGAEAFF TGTGCCTCCAATATAGGGGCCGAAGCTTTCTTT
TRBJ2-7 NA TRBV30 CAWMEADEQYF TGTGCCTGGATGGAGGCCGACGAGCAGTACTTC
TRBJ1-6 TRBD1 TRBV30 CAWSHRGPNSPLHF TGTGCCTGGAGTCACAGGGGTCCTAATTCACCCCTCCACTTT
TRBJ2-3 TRBD2 TRBV7-9 CASSPEREKPDTQYF TGTGCCAGCAGCCCAGAGCGGGAGAAGCCCGATACGCAGTATTTT
TRBJ1-5 NA TRBV6-1 CASSGNGHGQPQHF TGTGCCAGCAGTGGCAATGGACACGGCCAGCCCCAGCATTTT
TRBJ2-4 TRBD2 TRBV2 CASSDLAGPNIQYF TGTGCCAGCAGTGACCTAGCGGGCCCAAACATTCAGTACTTC
TRBJ2-3 TRBD2 TRBV19 CASSRGLAGGMADTQYF TGTGCCAGTAGTCGGGGACTAGCGGGAGGGATGGCAGATACGCAGTATTTT
TRBJ1-1 TRBD1 TRBV7-8 CASSAQQGTEAFF TGTGCCAGCAGCGCCCAACAGGGGACTGAAGCTTTCTTT
TRBJ1-2 TRBD1 TRBV30 CAWIQPGQGRNGYTF TGTGCCTGGATCCAACCCGGACAGGGGAGGAATGGCTACACCTTC
TRBJ2-1 TRBD1 TRBV19 CASRITGGNEQFF TGTGCCAGTAGAATAACAGGGGGCAATGAGCAGTTCTTC
TRBJ2-4 TRBD1 TRBV10-2 CASAGTVKNIQYF TGCGCCAGCGCCGGGACAGTCAAAAACATTCAGTACTTC
TRBJ1-4 TRBD1 TRBV19 CASRYGTGSNEKLFF TGTGCCAGTAGATACGGGACAGGTTCTAATGAAAAACTGTTTTTT
TRBJ1-1 NA TRBV4-1 CASSQVRGLNTEAFF TGCGCCAGCAGCCAAGTACGAGGGCTGAACACTGAAGCTTTCTTT
TRBJ2-3 NA TRBV5-1 CASSLRSRPSTDTQYF TGCGCCAGCAGCTTGCGGAGCCGACCTAGCACAGATACGCAGTATTTT
TRBJ2-7 TRBD2 TRBV7-9 CASSLGLAGDFYEQYF TGTGCCAGCAGCCTAGGACTAGCGGGAGATTTTTACGAGCAGTACTTC
TRBJ1-3 NA TRBV9 CASSSTGSGNTIYF TGTGCCAGCAGCTCAACAGGGTCTGGAAACACCATATATTTT
TRBJ2-7 NA TRBV6-5 CATRGRGAYEQYF TGTGCCACCCGCGGCCGGGGTGCCTACGAGCAGTACTTC
TRBJ2-5 TRBD2 TRBV29-1 CSVGSSGSAETQYF TGCAGCGTTGGGTCTAGCGGGAGTGCGGAGACCCAGTACTTC
TRBJ2-1 NA TRBV18 CASSQRISDNEQFF TGTGCCAGCTCGCAGCGGATCTCCGACAATGAGCAGTTCTTC
TRBJ1-5 NA TRBV10-2 CASSGTVQNQPQHF TGCGCCAGCAGTGGGACAGTCCAGAATCAGCCCCAGCATTTT